The T cell receptor beta chain under discussion was sequenced for a study of tumor and adjacent non-tumor tissue in lung cancer. Across the whole study: There were around 11 adenocarcinoma, 2 squamous cell carcinoma and 1 small cell lung cancer cases. Study results and caveats: Tumor repertoires had a smaller top 100 clone share than normal lung.

The template was RNA from unsorted bulk tissue. The library came from three nested PCR rounds adapted from ARM-PCR protocols. TCRdb re-analysed the multiplex PCR reads in MiXCR, keeping a single row per CDR3 protein. The sample consists of approximately 120,000 distinct CDR3 sequences, 66% of them appearing once. A word on this clonotype: Its antigen is not identified. A much larger clonotype is one base distant, so this may be a read error. No conserved phenylalanine or tryptophan is present at the end of the CDR3, so a read error is the likely explanation.

The CDR3 is 16 amino acids. CDR1 and CDR2 (germline): SGHKS, YYEKEE (reference sequence). Trimming pared 1 base from V and 4 bases from J, leaving 17 bases between. The clonotype comes from a man between 25 and 39 years old with non-small cell lung cancer. What was sequenced was lung tumor tissue. The V gene is TRBV5-5, the J gene TRBJ1-1; D remains unclear. CDR3 sequence reads: CASSLSPRQRSTEAFL. The CDR3 coding sequence is TGTGCCAGCAGCTTGTCTCCCCGGCAGCGGAGCACTGAAGCTTTCTTA.